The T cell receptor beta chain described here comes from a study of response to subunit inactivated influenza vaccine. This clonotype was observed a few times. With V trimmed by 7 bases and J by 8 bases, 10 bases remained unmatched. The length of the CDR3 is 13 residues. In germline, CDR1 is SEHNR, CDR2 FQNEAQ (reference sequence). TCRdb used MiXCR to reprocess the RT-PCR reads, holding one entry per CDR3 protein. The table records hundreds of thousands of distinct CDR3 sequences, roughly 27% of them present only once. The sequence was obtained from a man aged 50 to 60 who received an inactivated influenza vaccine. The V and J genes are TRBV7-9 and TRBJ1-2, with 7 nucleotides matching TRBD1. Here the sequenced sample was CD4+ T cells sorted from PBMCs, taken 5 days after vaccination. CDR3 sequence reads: CASTKTGSLGYTF. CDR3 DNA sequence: TGTGCCAGCACCAAGACAGGGTCGTTAGGCTACACCTTC.